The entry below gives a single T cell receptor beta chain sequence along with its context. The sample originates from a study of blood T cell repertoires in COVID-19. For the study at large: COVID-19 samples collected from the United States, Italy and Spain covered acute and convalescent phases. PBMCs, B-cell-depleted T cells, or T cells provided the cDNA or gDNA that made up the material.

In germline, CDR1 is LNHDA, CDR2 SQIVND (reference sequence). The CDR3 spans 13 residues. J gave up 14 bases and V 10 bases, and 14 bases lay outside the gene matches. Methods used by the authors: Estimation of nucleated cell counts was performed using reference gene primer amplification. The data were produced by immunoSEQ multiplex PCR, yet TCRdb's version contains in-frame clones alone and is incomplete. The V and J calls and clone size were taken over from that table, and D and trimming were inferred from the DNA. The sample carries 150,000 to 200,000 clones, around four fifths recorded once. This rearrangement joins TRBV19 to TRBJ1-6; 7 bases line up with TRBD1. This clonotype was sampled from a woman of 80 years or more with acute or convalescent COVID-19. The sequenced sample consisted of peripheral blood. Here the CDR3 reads CATSPGQSRSLHF. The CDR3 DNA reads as TGTGCCACTTCACCGGGACAGAGCCGTTCCCTCCACTTT.